Shown below are 24 T cell receptor beta chains from a single sample sequenced in a study of blood T cell repertoires in COVID-19 (TCRdb year 2020). Preparation of the library involved the immunoSEQ multiplex PCR assay. This is the immuneACCESS table as TCRdb keeps it, with only in-frame sequences that have V and J called. A part of the clones is gone; compared with another copy, unresolved V genes explain less than half, and the rest is unexplained. Across this sample there are about 140,000 clones, with more than 65% seen only once. The ten largest account for under 9.5% of the sample. The source material was peripheral blood. The receptors stem from a human donor in a cohort sampled during active COVID-19.

The chain joins TRBV5-6 to TRBJ1-1; the match to TRBD1 covers 8 bases. Germline V lookup: CDR1 SGHDT, CDR2 YYEEEE. With V trimmed by 0 bases and J by 0 bases, 4 bases remained unmatched. This CDR3 region has 16 residues. The CDR3 protein is CASSLGWTGLNTEAFF. In DNA, the CDR3 is TGTGCCAGCAGCTTGGGCTGGACAGGGTTGAACACTGAAGCTTTCTTT.

This rearrangement joins TRBV5-4 to TRBJ2-7; tentative D call: TRBD2 (6 bases). Trimming stripped 4 bases from V and 2 bases from J, with 13 bases between. The CDR3 has 14 amino acids. The V gene's germline CDR1 is SGHNT and CDR2 YYREEE (reference sequence). The CDR3 spells CASSPGEGPYEQYF. CDR3 sequence (DNA): TGTGCCAGCAGCCCGGGAGAGGGGCCCTACGAGCAGTACTTC.

The table lists this clone with a few counts. Other nucleotide sequences in the sample specify the same CDR3. This rearrangement joins TRBV11-2 to TRBJ1-6; D not resolved. V was trimmed by 1 base and J by 8 bases, leaving 3 bases between them. Germline V CDR1 and CDR2: SGHAT, FQNNGV. The CDR3 runs to 12 residues. CDR3 in amino acids: CASSLADSPLHF. The CDR3 region has the DNA TGTGCCAGCAGCTTAGCTGATTCACCCCTCCACTTT.

This chain uses TRBV28 with TRBJ1-4; D remains unclear. The CDR3 is 14 amino acids. Deletions cut 5 bases from V and 3 bases from J, with 10 bases between. Germline values: CDR1 MDHEN, CDR2 SYDVKM. DNA for the CDR3: TGTGCCAGCAGTAGTCGGGAGGCTAATGAAAAACTGTTTTTT. The encoded protein is CASSSREANEKLFF.

The rearrangement joins TRBV29-1 to TRBJ2-3; 8 bases match TRBD1. Unmatched junction bases numbered 12, after V lost 4 bases and J lost 6 bases. The CDR3 contains 15 residues. CDR1 is SQVTM, CDR2 ANQGSEA, per germline. Written as DNA, the CDR3 is TGCAGCGTTGTTTCGTGGACAGGGTTTAGTGATACGCAGTATTTT. Encoded protein: CSVVSWTGFSDTQYF.

J is TRBJ1-5 and V is TRBV19, with a tentative D call TRBD1 (6 bases). V shed 4 bases and J shed 6 bases, with 22 bases lying between them. The CDR3 consists of 17 residues. Germline V gene lookup returns CDR1 LNHDA and CDR2 SQIVND (reference sequence). CDR3 sequence (DNA): TGTGCCAGTAGTAAGGGGTTTAGGGGGATGTCTAGTCAGCCCCAGCATTTT. Translation: CASSKGFRGMSSQPQHF.

This clone has only a few counts. The rearrangement links TRBV27 to TRBJ1-6; D remains unclear. This CDR3 region has 16 residues. Trimming removed 6 bases from V and 1 base from J, with 13 bases in between. The V gene's germline CDR1 is MNHEY and CDR2 SMNVEV (reference sequence). CDR3 region: CASSSLEGSYNSPLHF. The CDR3 coding sequence is TGTGCCAGCAGCTCCCTCGAGGGTTCCTATAATTCACCCCTCCACTTT.

The V gene is TRBV3-1 (or the pseudogene TRBV3-2), the J gene TRBJ1-3; D is undetermined. V was trimmed by 5 bases and J by 7 bases, leaving 6 bases between them. This CDR3 comprises 11 residues. CDR1 and CDR2 from the germline V gene are LGHDT and YNNKEL (reference sequence). The CDR3 region is CASSSLNTIYF. The CDR3 DNA reads as TGTGCCAGCAGCTCCCTCAACACCATATATTTT.

The chain carries TRBV19 and TRBJ2-3, with 7 bases that match TRBD2. The J segment lost 3 bases and the V segment lost 7 bases, leaving 19 bases of the junction unmatched. The CDR3 consists of 18 residues. The V gene's germline CDR1 is LNHDA and CDR2 SQIVND (reference sequence). DNA of the CDR3: TGTGCCAGTACTCTTAAAGGGAGGGGCCGATCTACAACAGATACGCAGTATTTT. It translates to CASTLKGRGRSTTDTQYF.

The V and J genes are TRBV11-2 and TRBJ2-1, with D perhaps matching TRBD2 (5 bases). Trimming shortened V by 1 base and J by 5 bases, and 15 bases separated the two germline ends. Germline V CDR1 and CDR2: SGHAT, FQNNGV. This CDR3 is 16 amino acids long. CDR3 region: CASSLVSRGVDNEQFF. The CDR3 DNA reads TGTGCCAGCAGCTTAGTCAGCCGGGGAGTCGACAATGAGCAGTTCTTC.

This clone has just a few counts. V and J are TRBV3-1 (or the pseudogene TRBV3-2) and TRBJ1-2; D gene ambiguous. Germline CDR1 reads LGHDT; CDR2 reads YNNKEL (reference sequence). V gave up 6 bases and J gave up 5 bases, with 13 bases separating them. CDR3 length equals 13 residues. The DNA for the CDR3 is TGTGCCAGCAGTCAGTCCGGGTCTTATGGCTACACCTTC. Translated: CASSQSGSYGYTF.

The rearrangement uses TRBV4-1 and TRBJ1-5, with unresolved D. This CDR3 contains 16 residues. CDR1 MGHRA and CDR2 YSYEKL come from the germline V gene. V was cut by 0 bases and J by 0 bases, with 9 bases left in between. The CDR3 nucleotides read TGCGCCAGCAGCCAAGACTCAGATTATAGCAATCAGCCCCAGCATTTT. Amino acids: CASSQDSDYSNQPQHF.

CDR3 sequence (DNA): TGTGCTAGTGGTCCTGGACAGGGACGATTTGGAAACACCATATATTTT. The encoded protein is CASGPGQGRFGNTIYF. The rearrangement uses TRBV12-5 and TRBJ1-3, with 8 bases aligning to TRBD1. Germline lookup yields CDR1 LGHNT and CDR2 FRNRAP. The CDR3 extends over 16 amino acids. V lost 5 bases to trimming and J lost 3 bases; unmatched junction nucleotides: 9.

This chain connects TRBV12-3 or TRBV12-4 to TRBJ1-2; TRBD1 agrees at 8 bases. Trimming at V came to 4 bases and at J to 8 bases, leaving 6 bases not matched to a gene. The CDR3 runs 13 residues. Written as DNA, the CDR3 is TGTGCCAGCAGTTCGACAGGGGCTAGCGGCTACACCTTC. It translates to CASSSTGASGYTF.

The gene calls are TRBV4-1 and TRBJ1-1, with 9 positions matching TRBD1. Germline CDR1 reads MGHRA; CDR2 reads YSYEKL. The CDR3 length is 17 residues. The V and J ends lost 0 bases and 6 bases, in that order; junction bases with no gene match: 11. The CDR3 DNA is TGCGCCAGCAGCCAAGACCGGAACAGGGGGCGAGTCGCTGAAGCTTTCTTT. Translation gives CASSQDRNRGRVAEAFF.

The gene calls are TRBV7-2 and TRBJ2-3; D may be TRBD1 (6 bases). The V gene's germline CDR1 is SGHTA and CDR2 FQGNSA. The CDR3 has 13 residues. V shed 5 bases and J shed 8 bases, with 14 bases lying between them. The CDR3 nucleotides are TGTGCCAGCAGCCCACGACAGGACGCTACGCAGTATTTT. This sequence encodes CASSPRQDATQYF. The full variable domain, in which reference TRBV7-2 and TRBJ2-3 provide the parts outside the CDR3, is GAGVSQSPSNKVTEKGKDVELRCDPISGHTALYWYRQSLGQGLEFLIYFQGNSAPDKSGLPSDRFSAERTGGSVSTLTIQRTQQEDSAVYLCASSPRQDATQYFGPGTRLTVL.

V usage is TRBV7-2 and J usage is TRBJ2-7, with D hard to call. The V end lost 1 base, the J end lost 6 bases, and 7 bases lay between the germline ends. The CDR3 length is 12 residues. The germline V gene encodes CDR1 SGHTA and CDR2 FQGNSA. CDR3: CASSLDSAEQYF. In DNA form, the CDR3 reads TGTGCCAGCAGCTTAGACAGTGCCGAGCAGTACTTC.

The rearrangement uses TRBV7-2 and TRBJ2-7; 10 nucleotides agree with TRBD1. CDR3 size: 15 residues. V lost 3 bases and J lost 8; bases outside the gene matches: 10. Germline V lookup: CDR1 SGHTA, CDR2 FQGNSA. CDR3 nucleotides: TGTGCCAGCAGCTTCGGAAGGACAGGGGGACCGAAGCAGTACTTC. As protein: CASSFGRTGGPKQYF.

This clone came up once. This chain links TRBV7-3 with TRBJ1-1; D is unresolved. The germline V gene has CDR1 SGHTA and CDR2 FQGTGA. The CDR3 spans 13 residues. Deletions cut 5 bases from V and 1 base from J, with 8 bases between. This CDR3 is CASSLEENTEAFF. CDR3 DNA sequence: TGTGCCAGCAGCCTGGAGGAGAACACTGAAGCTTTCTTT.

This clone is a singleton in its sample. The gene calls are TRBV6-5 and TRBJ2-7, with TRBD2 matching over 8 bases. The CDR3 sequence is 13 residues long. The germline V gene encodes CDR1 MNHEY and CDR2 SVGAGI. V lost 5 bases, J lost 7 bases, and 7 bases stayed unmatched. The CDR3 region is CASSRRGGVEQYF. CDR3 DNA: TGTGCCAGCAGTCGACGGGGGGGTGTGGAGCAGTACTTC.

The chain uses TRBV7-6 and TRBJ2-2, with D unclear. Trimming shortened V by 1 base and J by 1 base, and 4 bases separated the two germline ends. Germline CDR1 SGHVS, CDR2 FNYEAQ. The CDR3 spans 14 residues. As DNA, the CDR3 is TGTGCCAGCAGCTTAGTCCAGAACACCGGGGAGCTGTTTTTT. As protein: CASSLVQNTGELFF.

The CDR3 reads CASSGRGSGRGYGYTF. In DNA form, the CDR3 reads TGTGCCAGCAGCGGTCGGGGATCGGGGAGAGGCTATGGCTACACCTTC. This chain joins TRBV6-2 or TRBV6-3 and TRBJ1-2, with D unclear. The CDR3 covers 16 residues. V lost 6 bases, J lost 4 bases, and 21 bases lay in between. Germline CDR1 is MNHEY and CDR2 is SVGEGT.

The chain is built from TRBV29-1 and TRBJ1-1; 8 bases map to TRBD1. Germline CDR1 and CDR2: SQVTM and ANQGSEA. Trimming at V came to 7 bases and at J to 4 bases, leaving 11 bases not matched to a gene. This CDR3 comprises 14 residues. CDR3 sequence reads: CSGDRGPGGTEAFF. The CDR3 DNA is TGCAGCGGTGACAGGGGCCCGGGGGGCACTGAAGCTTTCTTT.

This chain joins TRBV7-9 and TRBJ1-2; D remains ambiguous. Trimming took 0 bases from V and 6 from J, leaving 14 bases between them. The CDR3 has 15 amino acids. Germline CDR1 is SEHNR and CDR2 is FQNEAQ (reference sequence). In DNA form, the CDR3 reads TGTGCCAGCAGCTTAGCGTACCCACCTACTAATGGCTACACCTTC. Its protein product is CASSLAYPPTNGYTF.